This TCR beta chain was retrieved from a study of shared clonotypes between healthy human individuals. Study results and caveats: Memory subsets generally showed lower estimated richness than naive subsets.

The ends were cut back, 6 bases at V and 7 bases at J, with 16 bases in the middle. CDR1 is SNHLY, CDR2 FYNNEI, per germline. The CDR3 is 13 amino acids. A word on this clone: Its specificity is not known.

The donor population consisted of healthy HIV-negative adults with no recent acute infections or vaccinations. Genomic DNA per cell subset filled all wells of several immunoSEQ plates. Data came from immunoSEQ multiplex PCR; TCRdb stores just in-frame clones and leaves some out. The table shows about 2 million clones, with roughly 94% occurring only once. This rearrangement joins TRBV2 to TRBJ2-7, with D possibly TRBD2 on 6 matching bases. The sequencing input was naive CD4+ T cells sorted from blood. Subset in this sample: CD45RA+ positively selected. This TCR was sampled from a man between 18 and 29 years old in good health. DNA of the CDR3: TGTGCCAGCAGGGTAGGAGCGGGCGGGGAGCAGTACTTC. Residues: CASRVGAGGEQYF.